A single sample gave rise to the 18 T cell receptor beta chains below, sequenced in a study of vaccination effects on CD4 cells after COVID-19. Profiled with immunoSEQ multiplex PCR; TCRdb holds only in-frame clones, not every one. The sample carries about 41,000 clones, over 75% recorded once. Before sequencing, viral peptide pools were used by the ViraFEST assay to expand antigen-specific CD4+ T cells. Once cultured for roughly ten days, the cells underwent separation to obtain CD4+ T cells. Previously uninfected by SARS-CoV-2, the vaccine recipients also showed negative nucleocapsid antibodies. Their cognate antigens are unknown. The sample was CD4+ T cells from PBMCs cultured with HCoV-NL63 spike peptides, taken before COVID-19 vaccination. The receptors stem from a human donor who received a COVID-19 vaccine.

This clone was detected only once. This chain uses TRBV19 with TRBJ1-5; TRBD1 is a possible D gene (5 bases). The CDR3 has 12 residues. The germline V and J ends were trimmed by 5 bases and 11 bases, with 13 bases remaining between them. CDR1 is LNHDA and CDR2 is SQIVND in the germline V gene (reference sequence). Here the CDR3 reads CASSQGPRTQHF. The CDR3 coding sequence is TGTGCCAGTAGTCAGGGCCCCAGGACCCAGCATTTT.

V is TRBV27 and J is TRBJ2-7; D remains unclear. Germline V gives CDR1 MNHEY, CDR2 SMNVEV (reference sequence). This CDR3 has 12 amino acids. Deletions cut 2 bases from V and 7 bases from J, with 9 bases between. CDR3 sequence (DNA): TGTGCCAGCAGTTTACCAGTCGGGGAGCAGTACGTC. Translating it yields CASSLPVGEQYV.

This chain joins TRBV25-1 and TRBJ1-6, with D maybe TRBD1 (6 bases). Trimming took off 6 bases at V and 10 bases at J, with 13 bases between the two ends. The CDR3 runs to 13 residues. Germline V gene lookup returns CDR1 MGHDK and CDR2 SYGVNS. Here the CDR3 reads CASRGTSSSPLHF. CDR3 coding DNA: TGTGCCAGCAGAGGGACATCTTCCTCACCCCTCCACTTT.

The chain recombines TRBV5-5 with TRBJ1-2; 10 nucleotides match TRBD1. Germline V CDR1 and CDR2: SGHKS, YYEKEE (reference sequence). The CDR3 is 15 amino acids. The ends lost 4 bases at V and 7 bases at J; junction bases unmatched: 10. Written as DNA, the CDR3 is TGTGCCAGCAGCCCTAGTCCCGGGACAGGGGCTGGCTACACCTTC. This sequence encodes CASSPSPGTGAGYTF.

The chain combines TRBV19 with TRBJ2-5, with 7 positions matching TRBD1. This CDR3 comprises 13 residues. Unmatched junction bases numbered 5, after V lost 2 bases and J lost 8 bases. CDR1 and CDR2 (germline): LNHDA, SQIVND (reference sequence). The CDR3 reads CASSIQGERTQYF. CDR3 in DNA: TGTGCCAGTAGTATACAGGGGGAGAGAACCCAGTACTTC.

V usage is TRBV19 and J usage is TRBJ1-4; 7 bases align to TRBD1. This CDR3 is built from 15 residues. Losses at the gene ends were 2 bases for V and 6 bases for J; bases not matched to a gene: 6. Germline CDR1 LNHDA, CDR2 SQIVND (reference sequence). The CDR3 loop reads CASSITRGPDEKLFF. DNA for the CDR3: TGTGCCAGTAGTATAACGAGGGGGCCGGATGAAAAACTGTTTTTT.

The chain has TRBV7-2 and TRBJ2-4; D unresolved. The germline V gene encodes CDR1 SGHTA and CDR2 FQGNSA. Trimming stripped 5 bases from V and 0 bases from J, with 8 bases between. This CDR3 comprises 14 residues. The CDR3 sequence is CASSLIPAKNIQYF. CDR3 in DNA: TGTGCCAGCAGCCTCATCCCAGCCAAAAACATTCAGTACTTC. Using reference TRBV7-2 and TRBJ2-4 for the parts outside the CDR3, the full variable domain is GAGVSQSPSNKVTEKGKDVELRCDPISGHTALYWYRQSLGQGLEFLIYFQGNSAPDKSGLPSDRFSAERTGGSVSTLTIQRTQQEDSAVYLCASSLIPAKNIQYFGAGTRLSVL.

V usage is TRBV21-1 and J usage is TRBJ1-1. TRBV21-1 is a pseudogene locus. This CDR3 has 14 residues. The CDR3 coding sequence is TGTGCCAGCAGCCTTGGTGGCGGGGGCGGAGGGGCTTTCTTT. It codes for CASSLGGGGGGAFF.

This clone was observed a few times. J is TRBJ1-6 and V is TRBV2; D may be TRBD1 (5 bases). The germline V gene encodes CDR1 SNHLY and CDR2 FYNNEI. This CDR3 is 14 amino acids long. Trimming removed 5 bases at V and 10 bases at J, with 15 bases between. The CDR3 here is CASSSGPLGSPLHF. DNA of the CDR3: TGTGCCAGCAGTTCGGGACCCCTGGGGTCACCCCTCCACTTT.

The chain joins TRBV3-1 (or the pseudogene TRBV3-2) to TRBJ1-1; TRBD1 is a possible D gene (6 bases). Trimming stripped 0 bases from V and 4 bases from J, with 18 bases between. Germline V gives CDR1 LGHDT, CDR2 YNNKEL (reference sequence). The CDR3 contains 17 residues. The CDR3 spells CASSQDKLGGVVTEAFF. The DNA of the CDR3 is TGTGCCAGCAGCCAAGACAAGTTAGGGGGGGTTGTCACTGAAGCTTTCTTT.

Written as DNA, the CDR3 is TGCGCCAGCAGCCAAGCGAATCTCGGGACAGCTGGAAACACCATATATTTT. Amino acids: CASSQANLGTAGNTIYF. The V call is TRBV4-1, the J call TRBJ1-3; TRBD1 matches at 7 bases. Germline V gene data show CDR1 as MGHRA and CDR2 as YSYEKL. The CDR3 contains 17 residues. The ends lost 1 base at V and 2 bases at J; junction bases unmatched: 8.

This clone was seen a handful of times. This chain connects TRBV24-1 to TRBJ1-1, with D uncertain. From germline, CDR1 is KGHDR and CDR2 SFDVKD. Trimming stripped 1 base from V and 6 bases from J, with 5 bases between. The CDR3 length is 12 residues. In DNA form, the CDR3 reads TGTGCCACCAGTGATTTCGGCGCTGAAGCTTTCTTT. Translated: CATSDFGAEAFF.

The rearrangement joins TRBV6-5 to TRBJ2-5; perhaps TRBD2 as D (5 bases). The CDR3 totals 15 residues. Germline CDR1 is MNHEY and CDR2 is SVGAGI. The ends were cut back, 7 bases at V and 3 bases at J, with 18 bases in the middle. For the CDR3, the DNA is TGTGCCAGCATGGGGTGGGGAGAATCAAAAGAGACCCAGTACTTC. Translated, it gives CASMGWGESKETQYF.

The chain combines TRBV18 with TRBJ2-7; 7 nucleotides match TRBD2. Unmatched junction bases numbered 4, after V lost 1 base and J lost 7 bases. The CDR3 loop spans 13 amino acids. Per the germline V gene, CDR1 is KGHSH and CDR2 is LQKENI. CDR3 residues: CASSPQLAREQYV. The CDR3 DNA sequence: TGTGCCAGCTCACCACAACTAGCGAGGGAGCAGTACGTC.

This clone was counted a single time. This rearrangement joins TRBV4-2 to TRBJ1-1, with D tentatively TRBD1 (6 bases). The CDR3 consists of 17 residues. Between the trimmed V and J ends, which lost 0 bases and 0 bases, there was a span of 14 bases. The V gene's germline CDR1 is LGHNA and CDR2 YNFKEQ. Here the CDR3 reads CASSQDQGGALNTEAFF. Here the CDR3 DNA reads TGTGCCAGCAGCCAAGATCAAGGGGGTGCGTTGAACACTGAAGCTTTCTTT.

The chain has TRBV19 and TRBJ2-2; unclear D gene. Germline values: CDR1 LNHDA, CDR2 SQIVND (reference sequence). CDR3 length equals 15 residues. Trimming shortened V by 3 bases and J by 0 bases, and 8 bases separated the two germline ends. The chain's CDR3 is CASSIGTANTGELFF. CDR3 DNA sequence: TGTGCCAGTAGTATTGGCACAGCGAACACCGGGGAGCTGTTTTTT.

The rearrangement joins TRBV6-5 to TRBJ1-2; TRBD1 agrees at 9 bases. Trimming removed 6 bases from V and 4 bases from J; junction bases left unmatched: 3. The CDR3 loop spans 13 amino acids. Germline CDR1 is MNHEY and CDR2 is SVGAGI. This CDR3 is CASSRDRVYGYTF. The CDR3 DNA follows: TGTGCCAGCAGCCGGGACAGGGTCTATGGCTACACCTTC.

The CDR3 DNA reads TGTGCCAGCAGTCAACGGGGTACCGGGGAGCTGTTTTTT. Translating gives CASSQRGTGELFF. The rearrangement uses TRBV6-2 or TRBV6-3 and TRBJ2-2; D is perhaps TRBD2 (5 bases). Germline V gene lookup returns CDR1 MNHEY and CDR2 SVGEGT. The CDR3 consists of 13 residues. V was pared by 5 bases and J by 5 bases, with 9 bases between.